This TCR beta chain was found in a study of T cell clones after liver transplantation. Study background: Liver transplant recipients had immunosuppression withdrawal attempted within 2 years. Study observations and caveats: Compared with third party-reactive sequences, donor-reactive ones declined more, independent of withdrawal success.

Produced via immunoSEQ multiplex PCR; TCRdb's table is partial and in-frame only. The sample carries 95,000 to 130,000 clones, over 75% recorded once. Details on this clone: Its antigen remains unidentified.

The CDR3 runs to 18 residues. Trimming took 0 bases from V and 0 from J, leaving 15 bases between them. Germline V gene sequence: CDR1 ENHRY, CDR2 SYGVKD. Source: CD4+ T cells from blood, taken 12 months after liver transplant. This chain uses TRBV10-3 with TRBJ1-5; perhaps TRBD1 as D (5 bases). This receptor was taken from a human patient who received a liver transplant. Some T cells may be provided by the graft donor. The CDR3 bases are TGTGCCATCAGTGAGTCGACAGTAATAAAGGATAGCAATCAGCCCCAGCATTTT. This encodes CAISESTVIKDSNQPQHF.